The 29 T cell receptor beta chains presented below share a single source sample, sequenced in a study of blood T cell repertoires in COVID-19. Generated by immunoSEQ multiplex PCR, the TCRdb table keeps only in-frame clones and is missing some. In the table there are around 50,000 clones, 86% of which are singletons. The sample was peripheral blood. Receptors originate from a human donor in a cohort sampled during active COVID-19.

V usage is TRBV6-5 and J usage is TRBJ1-1; D may be TRBD1 (6 bases). The CDR3 extends over 12 amino acids. V lost 5 bases and J lost 7, with 11 bases in between. Germline V gene lookup returns CDR1 MNHEY and CDR2 SVGAGI. CDR3 region: CASSLGQSEAFF. CDR3 coding DNA: TGTGCCAGCAGTCTGGGACAAAGTGAAGCTTTCTTT.

The chain uses TRBV21-1 and TRBJ2-3; the table assigns TRBD2, which was not confirmed against the DNA. TRBV21-1 is described as a pseudogene. CDR3 length: 16 amino acids. CDR3 DNA: TGTGCCAGCAGCAAAAGGGACGGGGGAAGCACAGATACGCAGTATTTT. Its protein is CASSKRDGGSTDTQYF.

The chain carries TRBV7-9 and TRBJ2-1; D remains unclear. Germline CDR1 reads SEHNR; CDR2 reads FQNEAQ (reference sequence). The CDR3 totals 19 residues. Deletions cut 3 bases from V and 0 bases from J, with 21 bases between. DNA of the CDR3: TGTGCCAGCAGCTTTGGGCATTGGGTCCGGCCAGACTCCTACAATGAGCAGTTCTTC. Protein: CASSFGHWVRPDSYNEQFF.

This chain uses TRBV7-9 with TRBJ2-3; tentative D call: TRBD1 (5 bases). CDR1 and CDR2 (germline): SEHNR, FQNEAQ (reference sequence). This CDR3 is 14 amino acids long. The ends were cut back, 7 bases at V and 5 bases at J, with 16 bases in the middle. The DNA of the CDR3 is TGTGCCAGCATCCCCCGGTGGGGCGGAGATACGCAGTATTTT. Its translation: CASIPRWGGDTQYF.

This sequence joins TRBV16 and TRBJ1-2; 9 nucleotides match TRBD1. CDR3 length equals 13 residues. The V gene's germline CDR1 is KGHSY and CDR2 FQNENV. Losses at the gene ends were 5 bases for V and 5 bases for J; bases not matched to a gene: 3. CDR3 nucleotides: TGTGCCAGCAGCTCGGGACAGGGTTATGGCTACACCTTC. It yields the protein CASSSGQGYGYTF.

The chain joins TRBV6-4 to TRBJ1-6; the D is unclear. Deletions cut 6 bases from V and 0 bases from J, with 12 bases between. The V gene's germline CDR1 is MRHNA and CDR2 SNTAGT. This CDR3 contains 16 residues. The DNA of the CDR3 is TGTGCCAGCAGATCACTTCCAAGCTCCTATAATTCACCCCTCCACTTT. Its translation is CASRSLPSSYNSPLHF.

The J gene is TRBJ1-4, the V gene TRBV9, with D perhaps TRBD1 (6 bases). CDR1 is SGDLS and CDR2 is YYNGEE in the germline V gene. This CDR3 has 15 residues. Trimming removed 0 bases at V and 3 bases at J, with 9 bases between. The CDR3: CASSVGGRANEKLFF. The CDR3 DNA reads TGTGCCAGCAGCGTAGGGGGGCGCGCTAATGAAAAACTGTTTTTT.

V gene TRBV30 combines with J gene TRBJ2-1; TRBD1 matches at 9 bases. The CDR3 runs 12 residues. The V and J ends lost 0 bases and 10 bases, in that order; junction bases with no gene match: 1. Germline lookup yields CDR1 GTSNPN and CDR2 SVGIG (reference sequence). This chain's CDR3 is CAWSVGTGEQFF. Written as DNA, the CDR3 is TGTGCCTGGAGTGTAGGGACAGGGGAGCAGTTCTTC. The full variable domain, in which reference TRBV30 and TRBJ2-1 provide the parts outside the CDR3, is SQTIHQWPATLVQPVGSPLSLECTVEGTSNPNLYWYRQAAGRGLQLLFYSVGIGQISSEVPQNLSASRPQDRQFILSSKKLLLSDSGFYLCAWSVGTGEQFFGPGTRLTVL.

This clone was picked up one time. V usage is TRBV27 and J usage is TRBJ1-6; 8 nucleotides line up with TRBD1. The germline CDR1 and CDR2 sequences are MNHEY and SMNVEV (reference sequence). This CDR3 has 15 residues. V trimming: 5 bases; J trimming: 8 bases; junction bases outside the gene matches: 8. The CDR3 DNA reads TGTGCCAGCAGTCACGACAGGGGCGGGTATTCACCCCTCCACTTT. Its protein is CASSHDRGGYSPLHF.

The chain carries TRBV6-6 and TRBJ1-2; 8 positions agree with TRBD1. V shed 8 bases and J 4 bases; nucleotides not matched to a gene: 18. This CDR3 contains 17 residues. Germline values: CDR1 MNHNY, CDR2 SVGAGI (reference sequence). The CDR3: CASGPQKISGGGYGYTF. The CDR3 bases are TGTGCCAGCGGTCCCCAAAAGATCTCAGGGGGCGGCTATGGCTACACCTTC.

The rearrangement links TRBV13 to TRBJ2-7; 8 bases are shared with TRBD2. The V and J ends lost 3 bases and 7 bases, in that order; junction bases with no gene match: 11. The CDR3 is made up of 15 amino acids. The germline CDR1 and CDR2 sequences are PRHDT and FYEKMQ (reference sequence). The DNA of the CDR3 is TGTGCCAGCAGCTTGGGTAGCGGGAAACGGAGGGAGCAGTACTTC. It encodes CASSLGSGKRREQYF.

Details on this clone: The sample has other DNA sequences that encode this CDR3 too. The chain has TRBV21-1 and TRBJ2-7; TRBD1 reflects the table's D call only, with no check against the DNA. TRBV21-1 is a pseudogene locus. This CDR3 region has 18 residues. CDR3 bases: TGTGCCAGCAGCACAACTTGGCACAGGGGCGAAATCTCCTACGAGCAGTACTTC. It yields the protein CASSTTWHRGEISYEQYF.

V and J are TRBV3-1 (or the pseudogene TRBV3-2) and TRBJ2-7, with a tentative D call TRBD2 (6 bases). CDR3 length: 15 residues. The V and J ends lost 4 bases and 0 bases respectively, with 13 bases between them. Germline V gene data show CDR1 as LGHDT and CDR2 as YNNKEL (reference sequence). The CDR3 here is CASSLGGGSSYEQYF. The CDR3 DNA reads TGTGCCAGCAGCCTAGGCGGAGGGAGCTCCTACGAGCAGTACTTC.

The V call is TRBV4-3, the J call TRBJ1-2; weak D call: TRBD1 (5 bases). Trimming removed 0 bases from V and 7 bases from J, with 15 bases in between. Germline V gene lookup returns CDR1 LGHNA and CDR2 YSLEER. The CDR3 spans 15 residues. The CDR3, as DNA: TGCGCCAGCAGCCAAGAGACGGGAGGGGTGATTGGCTACACCTTC. This gives the protein CASSQETGGVIGYTF.

This clone was detected once. The chain recombines TRBV7-9 with TRBJ2-5, with 9 positions matching TRBD2. V was pared by 1 base and J by 1 base, with 4 bases of the junction left unmatched. Germline V lookup: CDR1 SEHNR, CDR2 FQNEAQ (reference sequence). This CDR3 has 16 residues. DNA of the CDR3: TGTGCCAGCAGCTTAGGACTAGCGGACTTCCAAGAGACCCAGTACTTC. Amino acid sequence: CASSLGLADFQETQYF.

The V call is TRBV5-8, the J call TRBJ1-5; D is perhaps TRBD1 (5 bases). The CDR3 sequence is 15 residues long. V was clipped by 0 bases and J by 0 bases, with 7 bases between them. CDR1 and CDR2 (germline): SGHTS, YDEGEE. As DNA, the CDR3 is TGTGCCAGCAGCTTGGGACAGATTAGCAATCAGCCCCAGCATTTT. Translated: CASSLGQISNQPQHF.

This clone was detected only once. The chain recombines TRBV19 with TRBJ1-4; D is undetermined. Germline V CDR1 and CDR2: LNHDA, SQIVND (reference sequence). Trimming removed 5 bases at V and 5 bases at J, with 12 bases between. The CDR3 length is 14 residues. In DNA form, the CDR3 reads TGTGCCAGTAGTCCCCCGGTACCGAATGAAAAACTGTTTTTT. It yields the protein CASSPPVPNEKLFF.

The chain links TRBV6-5 to TRBJ1-1; D is uncertain. CDR1 MNHEY and CDR2 SVGAGI come from the germline V gene. Trimming took off 0 bases at V and 5 bases at J, with 7 bases between the two ends. The CDR3 has 13 amino acids. The CDR3 protein is CASSYSTETEAFF. The CDR3 coding sequence is TGTGCCAGCAGTTACTCGACGGAGACTGAAGCTTTCTTT.

The rearrangement uses TRBV20-1 and TRBJ2-1, with no clear D. This CDR3 contains 14 residues. Germline values: CDR1 DFQATT, CDR2 SNEGSKA (reference sequence). Trimming removed 3 bases at V and 8 bases at J, with 17 bases between. The CDR3 DNA reads as TGCAGTGCTAGTCCTAGATCTGATGTCGATGAGCAGTTCTTC. It specifies CSASPRSDVDEQFF.

The chain combines TRBV6-5 with TRBJ1-4; D might be TRBD1 (5 bases). The CDR3 covers 13 residues. Trimming took off 7 bases at V and 5 bases at J, with 11 bases between the two ends. Germline V lookup: CDR1 MNHEY, CDR2 SVGAGI. The CDR3 DNA sequence: TGTGCCAGCAAGGGACGGGGGAATGAAAAACTGTTTTTT. It specifies CASKGRGNEKLFF.

The chain combines TRBV5-1 with TRBJ2-1; TRBD2 might be the D (6 bases). The CDR3 consists of 14 residues. The germline V and J ends were trimmed by 1 base and 6 bases, with 11 bases remaining between them. Germline CDR1 and CDR2: SGHRS and YFSETQ. In DNA form, the CDR3 reads TGCGCCAGCAGCTTGACCGGGAGTGGCAATGAGCAGTTCTTC. It yields the protein CASSLTGSGNEQFF.

The chain joins TRBV5-1 to TRBJ2-3; the match to TRBD2 covers 9 bases. The V gene end was trimmed by 4 bases and the J gene end by 5 bases; junction bases not matched to a gene: 11. Germline CDR1 and CDR2: SGHRS and YFSETQ. The CDR3 spans 16 residues. CDR3 in amino acids: CASSPNAGGPGDTQYF. Here the CDR3 DNA reads TGCGCCAGCAGCCCGAATGCGGGGGGGCCCGGAGATACGCAGTATTTT.

The rearrangement joins TRBV9 to TRBJ1-6; perhaps TRBD1 as D (5 bases). V was pared by 0 bases and J by 10 bases, with 14 bases between. The V gene's germline CDR1 is SGDLS and CDR2 YYNGEE. CDR3 length equals 15 residues. CDR3 bases: TGTGCCAGCAGCGTAGGCCAGGGAGGTAGCTCACCCCTCCACTTT. Its translation: CASSVGQGGSSPLHF.

The rearrangement uses TRBV7-2 and TRBJ1-4, with unresolved D. Germline-derived CDR1 and CDR2 are SGHTA and FQGNSA. V was cut by 1 base and J by 8 bases, with 8 bases left in between. The CDR3 loop spans 13 amino acids. CDR3 loop: CASSLVAGEKLFF. CDR3 in DNA: TGTGCCAGCAGCTTAGTGGCAGGAGAAAAACTGTTTTTT.

This sequence joins TRBV5-6 and TRBJ1-1; D gene ambiguous. V gave up 0 bases and J gave up 1 base, with 7 bases separating them. The CDR3 sequence is 14 residues long. Germline CDR1 reads SGHDT; CDR2 reads YYEEEE. The CDR3 loop is CASSLVQRNTEAFF. The CDR3, as DNA: TGTGCCAGCAGCTTGGTACAGAGGAACACTGAAGCTTTCTTT.

V gene TRBV5-1 combines with J gene TRBJ1-2; D gene uncertain. V lost 0 bases and J 11 bases, leaving 11 bases between the germline ends. Germline CDR1 SGHRS, CDR2 YFSETQ. This CDR3 is 12 amino acids long. The CDR3: CASSLDQALYTF. CDR3 in DNA: TGCGCCAGCAGCTTGGATCAGGCCCTATACACCTTC.

V is TRBV7-9 and J is TRBJ2-3, with D tentatively TRBD2 (6 bases). Germline V gene sequence: CDR1 SEHNR, CDR2 FQNEAQ (reference sequence). Trimming removed 4 bases from V and 5 bases from J, with 16 bases in between. The CDR3 totals 15 residues. CDR3: CASSWQTGEVDTQYF. CDR3 nucleotide sequence: TGTGCCAGCAGCTGGCAGACGGGGGAAGTAGATACGCAGTATTTT.

The chain combines TRBV6-6 with TRBJ1-6; the match to TRBD1 covers 9 bases. The germline V gene has CDR1 MNHNY and CDR2 SVGAGI (reference sequence). V dropped 6 bases and J dropped 10; count of bases not matched to a gene: 7. The CDR3 length is 14 residues. CDR3 amino acids: CASSLQGAGSPLHF. The CDR3 DNA is TGTGCCAGCAGCCTACAGGGGGCTGGATCACCCCTCCACTTT.

This chain connects TRBV29-1 to TRBJ2-7, with 8 bases that match TRBD2. The germline V gene encodes CDR1 SQVTM and CDR2 ANQGSEA. With V trimmed by 7 bases and J by 2 bases, 10 bases remained unmatched. The CDR3 sequence is 14 residues long. CDR3 DNA sequence: TGCAGCGCCAACGGGAGGGGCCCCCCCTACGAGCAGTACTTC. The encoded protein is CSANGRGPPYEQYF.